The present TCR beta chain was sequenced within a study of T cells in pancreatic ductal adenocarcinoma. Study outcomes and limitations: Blood had more productive templates and roughly 8-fold more unique clonotypes than tumor.

No neoadjuvant therapy was given to the selected pancreatic ductal adenocarcinoma patients before their surgery. The table came from immunoSEQ multiplex PCR; TCRdb's copy has only in-frame clones and leaves some out. The table has some 2,600 clones, over 80% seen once; the top ten hold around 7%. About this clone: Its specificity is not known.

The CDR3 spans 16 residues. This receptor was identified in a human donor with pancreatic ductal adenocarcinoma. Input material: pancreatic tumor tissue. The chain has TRBV21-1 and TRBJ2-3; the table's D gene call, TRBD2, was not cross checked with the DNA. TRBV21-1 is a pseudogene. The CDR3 loop reads CASMYAGAASRDTQYF. CDR3 DNA sequence: TGTGCCAGCATGTACGCGGGAGCGGCATCGAGAGATACGCAGTATTTT.